The TCR beta chain described here comes from a study of blood T cell repertoires in COVID-19. Study-wide background: Samples came from the United States, Italy and Spain, spanning acute and convalescent COVID-19. Sources were T cells, B-cell-depleted T cells, or PBMCs; the material itself was cDNA or gDNA.

J gave up 3 bases and V 6 bases, and 8 bases lay outside the gene matches. The CDR3 totals 15 residues. Germline values: CDR1 SNHLY, CDR2 FYNNEI. Authors' data handling: Estimates of nucleated cell counts were drawn from the amplification of reference gene primers. Here immunoSEQ multiplex PCR was the method, and the copy in TCRdb shows in-frame clones only, minus some. V and J calls and clone size come straight from that table; D and trimming were deduced from the DNA. The sample has about 42,000 clones, around four fifths seen once. The sequencing sample was made of peripheral blood. The TCR sequence derives from a man in his fifties with active COVID-19. The rearrangement uses TRBV2 and TRBJ2-1, with 7 bases fitting TRBD1. Here the CDR3 DNA reads TGTGCCAGCAGCGAGGGACAGCCGGTCTACAATGAGCAGTTCTTC. Protein sequence: CASSEGQPVYNEQFF.